This TCR beta chain is from a study of cytomegalovirus exposure and HLA in healthy donors (dated 2017 in TCRdb). Study-wide context: An earlier analysis of approximately 640 of the donors reported 250 to 300 Gb of sequence data and some 120 million unique TCR beta sequences from 150 million to 200 million T cells. Every discovery cohort repertoire had been produced on one sequencing platform. The study aimed to test whether signatures of past pathogen exposure could be identified by cataloging public T cell receptors. Around 320 gigabases of sequencing data and approximately 84 million unique TCR sequences were included in an early release covering around 600 HLA-typed donors. A later analysis re-analyzed previously published TCR beta repertoires from roughly 600 donors and added high-resolution HLA genotyping to study TCR occurrence patterns. Across 300 to 400 genotyped donors of the cohort, an average of approximately 200,000 unique TCR beta nucleotide sequences per donor were sequenced, and about a sixth of those sequences were non-productive. Typing coverage varied by locus: roughly 629-640 donors for A, B, C, DRB1 and DQB1; some 520 for DQA1; over 600 for DPA1; roughly 450 for DPB1. Donor age, sex, ethnicity and CMV serostatus were compiled together with the repertoire data. An earlier analysis of about 620 of the donors applied high-throughput TCR beta sequencing to assess whether each TCR beta V gene segment acted as functional or pseudogenic. A later genetic analysis used genome-wide SNP genotypes for 398 of the 666 donors, treating that subset as a discovery cohort. The study profiled the T cell repertoires of under 700 subjects by immunosequencing and related them to cytomegalovirus serostatus. Both class I and class II loci were covered by HLA typing, at four-digit resolution. Of the 398 genotyped donors, approximately 83% fell in the genetic ancestry cluster associated with self-reported Caucasian donors. In addition to the first cohort of 666 subjects, a separate validation cohort of approximately 120 different subjects was used. Because of strong linkage in the cohort, 5 or 6 DR-DQ haplotypes were treated as single units for association and clustering. To predict cytomegalovirus infection status, the study brought together high-throughput TCR immunosequencing, statistical association of individual TCRs with disease status, and machine learning. Rather than using new phenotypic data, the later analysis identified candidate immune exposures from TCR beta sequences and from how often those sequences occurred across donors.

Library preparation used the immunoSEQ multiplex PCR assay. A mixture of 60 forward primers for TCR Vbeta segments and 13 reverse primers for TCR Jbeta segments was used in the multiplex PCR. Amplification of the CDR3 region of rearranged TCR beta genes was performed with a multiplex PCR assay on genomic DNA. The Illumina HiSeq System was used to sequence the amplified TCR beta libraries as 87-base-pair reads. The study's processing was this. Across the 666 repertoires, a later analysis counted tens of millions of unique TCR beta chains, around 10 million of which were shared by at least two donors. Raw reads were error-corrected and collapsed into unique sequences with a nearest-neighbor algorithm that merged closely related sequences to remove PCR and sequencing errors. V, D and J gene segments were assigned by aligning CDR3 sequences to IMGT reference sequences. For a sequence to be retained, a match of at least six nucleotides was required to both a V gene segment and a J gene segment. A rearrangement counted as productive if the CDR3 had no stop codons and remained in frame with V and J, and every other rearrangement counted as non-productive. Following IMGT convention, CDR3 was defined as the stretch from the second conserved V-encoded cysteine to the conserved J-encoded phenylalanine. Sequences without an unambiguous match to a single V gene segment were excluded from the earlier analysis of over 500 of the donors. In an earlier analysis of several hundred of the donors, V segments were called functional above 56.7% productive rearrangements and were called segregating when the between-donor standard deviation exceeded 5%. A statistical classification framework was built for diagnosing cytomegalovirus status from the catalog of TCR beta chain sequences. In a later analysis, TCR nucleotide sequences were compared against IMGT/GENE-DB human TR gene sequences so that V and J genes could be assigned. A later analysis assigned CDR3 sequences and most-parsimonious VDJ recombination scenarios with the TCRdist pipeline. In a later analysis, each TCR beta chain was defined by its CDR3 amino acid sequence together with its V-gene family, and reads lacking a unique V-gene family were excluded. In a later analysis, fewer than 600 highly shared, low-generation-probability nucleotide sequences were removed to address suspected cross-contamination and a sequencing artifact. For each public chain, a later analysis derived a clonal expansion index from normalized ranks of inferred template counts within each repertoire. A later analysis computed generation probabilities with a VDJ recombination model fitted to out-of-frame rearrangements, and checked the results against IGoR. In a later analysis, hypergeometric tests were used to score TCR-TCR, TCR-HLA and TCR-CMV co-occurrence, with a repertoire-size bias correction applied to TCR pairs. To estimate false discovery rates, a later analysis permuted the HLA or CMV assignments 20 times. In a later analysis, co-occurring TCRs were grouped with DBSCAN, and TCRdist sequence similarity was added when clustering was performed within HLA-allele-positive subsets. Repertoires with fewer than 30,000 or more than 120,000 public chains, plus five repertoires with anomalous nucleotide sharing, were excluded from co-occurrence clustering. Entries here come from immuneACCESS through TCRdb and include only in-frame sequences with V and J called. Some clones fail to appear in such tables; in the studies checked, an unresolved V gene covers under half of the shortfall, and the cause of the remainder is unknown. D and trimming were read from the DNA, whereas the V and J calls and clone size are those reported in that table. Present in this sample are roughly 230,000 clones, roughly 91% of which were seen just once. The ten biggest clones cover approximately 1.5% of the sample.

Note on this clone: This receptor's antigen is unknown. Base quality data are lacking; no much larger clone is found one base away.

Trimming costs V 2 bases and J 4 bases, and their ends lie 17 bases apart. CDR1 is given as PRHDT and CDR2 as FYEKMQ, both from the germline V gene (reference sequence). The CDR3 numbers 17 residues from cysteine through phenylalanine. Only the CDR3 DNA is retained, 51 bases long and in frame from the first base. The cohort comprised several hundred healthy bone marrow donors. Cohort members were all nominally healthy when sampled, although unrecorded immune exposures were likely present. The donor tested CMV seronegative, placing the donor among the 352 seronegative members of the cohort. A peripheral blood sample was collected from each donor, and TCR beta sequencing was performed on peripheral blood mononuclear cells. Genomic DNA extraction from the blood cell samples was performed with the Qiagen DNeasy Blood Extraction Kit. Summary of the overall study and its limitations: For the cohort, immune exposure information was limited to CMV serostatus. The presence/absence analyses assumed that sequencing depth was roughly uniform across donors, and that assumption may not be true. At a false discovery rate of 0.05, a later analysis linked around 15,000 TCR beta sequences to specific HLA alleles. Correlated functional status among segregating V segments might be attributable to linkage disequilibrium, but an unknown experimental factor could not be ruled out. When HLA alleles, especially DR and DQ, strongly co-occurred, attributing TCR associations to individual alleles was difficult. According to a later genetic analysis, donors in an Asian-associated ancestry cluster had fewer N-insertions in productive TCRs than the roughly 700-donor mean. According to a later analysis, most CMV-associated TCR beta chains appeared to be HLA-restricted, and the HLA associations seemed to be driven largely by CMV exposure. HLA typing was unavailable for some donors at each locus, so association tests used only the typed subset. The sequencing pipeline was judged likely to have produced a cluster of highly shared sequence variants as a technical artifact. In vitro tests confirmed that three of the cytomegalovirus-associated TCR beta chains recognize cytomegalovirus antigens. A later genetic analysis associated a missense DCLRE1C variant with V-gene and J-gene trimming of TCR beta chains, and an independent cohort replicated the association. Over 15 rarely observed V segments, including chromosome 9 orphons, were excluded from the earlier analysis of almost 600 of the donors because counts were too low. It was suggested by the authors that the approach could potentially be generalized to other disease states and immunological phenotypes. The 87-base-pair reads could not distinguish some IMGT-functional V segments, including TRBV6-2 and TRBV6-3, so those segments were excluded. This cohort had only TCR beta chains sequenced, and the lack of alpha or paired-chain data limited which features could be detected. A further reported finding was that TCR beta sequences accurately predicted the HLA-A and HLA-B alleles for most subjects in the first cohort. Most TCR sequences were observed very rarely across donors, whereas some public TCRs were present in many individuals. In both the original and validation cohorts, the classifier was reported to diagnose cytomegalovirus status with high specificity and sensitivity. In an earlier analysis of under 600 of the donors, most TCR beta V segments were observed in productive rearrangements about 87% or about 30% of the time, broadly matching IMGT annotations. A later analysis reported that several top co-occurrence clusters appeared linked to parvovirus B19, influenza, CMV and Epstein-Barr virus. In a later analysis, TCR association rates were found to vary across HLA loci, with the most associated TCRs seen for DRB1 alleles and the fewest for HLA-C alleles. A total of fewer than 200 TCR beta chains were listed by the study as associated with cytomegalovirus. In a later analysis, HLA-associated TCR beta chains showed more clonal expansion and lower generation probabilities than non-associated chains that were equally common.

Sequences were obtained from PBMCs. The chain is encoded by TRBV13 joined to TRBJ2-2, and TRBD1 may be the D gene, going by 5 matching bases. The TCR originated in a girl aged 2 to 9 in good health and CMV-seronegative. CDR3 loop: CASSLSARADLTGELFF. Here is the DNA: TGTGCCAGCAGCTTATCGGCCAGGGCCGATCTCACCGGGGAGCTGTTTTTT.